This is a list of T cell receptor beta chains from one sample in a study of T cells in Graves' hyperthyroidism and ophthalmopathy. TCRdb re-called the multiplex PCR reads through MiXCR, storing one row per CDR3 protein. The repertoire consists of about 700,000 distinct CDR3 sequences, with just under 45% occurring once and the leading ten covering about 7.7%. Sequencing used peripheral blood or thyroid tissue (not recorded which). The source is an adult man with Graves' disease, either hyperthyroidism or ophthalmopathy (not recorded which). Each CDR3 is given with its conserved first and last residue. A D gene is named only where the DNA matches it firmly. Expanded clones are given a class, and other clones once, few, many or no size at all.

v_gene,abundance,j_gene,d_gene,CDR3nt,CDR3aa
TRBV19,.,TRBJ1-1,.,TGTGCCAGTAGGGAGAGAAGGGGGACCGGAGGCACTGAAGCTTTCTTT,CASRERRGTGGTEAFF
TRBV2,.,TRBJ1-2,TRBD1,TGTGCCAGCAGGACGACAGGGGATGTCTATGGCTACACCTTC,CASRTTGDVYGYTF
TRBV29-1,few,TRBJ1-3,.,TGCAGCGTTGAAGGAGGGGTAGAGACCATATATTTT,CSVEGGVETIYF
TRBV19,many,TRBJ2-5,.,TGTGCCAGCAGCATACAGGGTCGGGAGACCCAGTACTTC,CASSIQGRETQYF
TRBV2,.,TRBJ1-1,.,TGTGCCAGCAGTACCACAGGGTCCCCGAACACTGAAGCTTTCTTT,CASSTTGSPNTEAFF
TRBV10-3,.,TRBJ2-5,.,TGTGCCAGCAGTTACTCGGGACACTACCAAGAGACCCAGTACTTC,CASSYSGHYQETQYF
TRBV29-1,once,TRBJ1-2,.,TGCAGCAGTTACGTGACAGGAAGCAACTATGGCTACACCTTC,CSSYVTGSNYGYTF
TRBV3-1,few,TRBJ1-6,.,TGTGCCAGCAGCGCACAGGGTTCACCCCTCCACTTT,CASSAQGSPLHF
TRBV6-6,few,TRBJ2-2,.,TGTGCCAGCAGTCGACAGGCCGGGGAGCTGTTTTTT,CASSRQAGELFF
TRBV7-9,.,TRBJ2-7,TRBD1,TGTGCCAGCAGCTTCCGGGACAGGGAGGAAGGCTACGAGCAGTACTTC,CASSFRDREEGYEQYF
TRBV10-3,many,TRBJ1-2,.,TGTGCCATCAGTGAGGTCGGGGTCTTCTATGGCTACACCTTC,CAISEVGVFYGYTF
TRBV12-3/TRBV12-4,.,TRBJ1-4,.,TGTGCCAGCAGTGTAACCGGCCACAAAGAAAAACTGTTTTTT,CASSVTGHKEKLFF
TRBV19,once,TRBJ1-5,TRBD1,TGTGCCAGTACCACAGGGGATAGCAATCAGCCCCAGCATTTT,CASTTGDSNQPQHF
TRBV15,many,TRBJ2-2,TRBD1,TGTGCCACCACCGAACGGACAGGGAAAGGCGGGGAGCTGTTTTTT,CATTERTGKGGELFF
TRBV5-1,many,TRBJ1-1,.,TGCGCCAGCAGCCCACGCGCAAACACTGAAGCTTTCTTT,CASSPRANTEAFF
TRBV7-9,.,TRBJ1-2,.,TGTGCCAGCAGTTTATCCCCTTACAATGACTACACCTTC,CASSLSPYNDYTF
TRBV7-9,many,TRBJ1-1,.,TGTGCCAGCAGCGGGTCACCCACGGCAAACACTGAAGCTTTCTTT,CASSGSPTANTEAFF
TRBV20-1,.,TRBJ2-7,.,TGCAGTGCTGTTCGTGGAAGGGCCACCTACGAGCAGTACTTC,CSAVRGRATYEQYF
TRBV20-1,.,TRBJ2-2,.,TGCAGTGCTAGAGTGAAGGGGCGCGGAAACACCGGGGAGCTGTTTTTT,CSARVKGRGNTGELFF
TRBV24-1,many,TRBJ1-5,TRBD1,TGTGCCACCAGTGATGGGGGACAGGCTCCTAGCAATCAGCCCCAGCATTTT,CATSDGGQAPSNQPQHF
TRBV7-9,few,TRBJ1-4,TRBD1,TGTGCCAGCAGCTGGCTGACAGGGGGCACTGAAAAACTGTTTTTT,CASSWLTGGTEKLFF
TRBV10-3,.,TRBJ1-3,.,TGTGCCATCAGCGCCTCTGGAAACACCATATATTTT,CAISASGNTIYF
TRBV19,.,TRBJ2-2,.,TGTGCCAGTAGCCTAACTAGCACCGGGGAGCTGTTTTTT,CASSLTSTGELFF
TRBV15,.,TRBJ1-3,.,TGTGCCACCAGCAGAGATCAGACTACAAACACCATATATTTT,CATSRDQTTNTIYF
TRBV7-3,many,TRBJ1-6,.,TGTGCCAGCAGCCAAGGGACCGACCATTCACCCCTCCACTTT,CASSQGTDHSPLHF
TRBV29-1,.,TRBJ1-2,TRBD1,TGCAGCGTTGGGACAGGGCGGGATGGCTACACCTTC,CSVGTGRDGYTF
TRBV19,.,TRBJ1-5,.,TGTGCCAGTAGTCGGCAGACGAATCAGCCCCAGCATTTT,CASSRQTNQPQHF
TRBV10-3,many,TRBJ1-1,.,TGTGCCATCAGTGATTTTGCCAGGACGAACACTGAAGCTTTCTTT,CAISDFARTNTEAFF
TRBV2,many,TRBJ1-4,.,TGTGCCAGCAGTGAAGGACAGTCACCTAATGAAAAACTGTTTTTT,CASSEGQSPNEKLFF
TRBV10-3,.,TRBJ2-7,.,TGTGCCATCAGTGAGTCAAAGACGGACTACGAGCAGTACTTC,CAISESKTDYEQYF
TRBV7-6,many,TRBJ2-7,.,TGTGCCAGCAGCTTACAGGGGCCGAGGAACGAGCAGTACTTC,CASSLQGPRNEQYF
TRBV7-9,.,TRBJ2-5,TRBD1,TGTGCCAGCAGCTCACACGGGACAGGGGAGACCCAGTACTTC,CASSSHGTGETQYF
TRBV9,many,TRBJ1-3,TRBD1,TGTGCCAGCAGCCCCGACTTCCGGGACAGGCCCGTAGTGCGATTT,CASSPDFRDRPVVRF
TRBV13,.,TRBJ2-5,.,TGTGCCAGCAGCCAGTATTTTGAGACCCAGTACTTC,CASSQYFETQYF
TRBV7-2,.,TRBJ1-5,.,TGTGCCAGCAGCTCCGGACACGGGGATCAGCCCCAGCATTTT,CASSSGHGDQPQHF
TRBV20-1,few,TRBJ2-6,TRBD2,TGCAGTGGTAAAGCGGGAGGCTCTGGGGCCAACGTCCTGACTTTC,CSGKAGGSGANVLTF
TRBV7-9,.,TRBJ1-5,.,TGTGCCAGCAGTACCACAGGGTTCAATCAGCCCCAGCATTTT,CASSTTGFNQPQHF
TRBV29-1,.,TRBJ2-7,.,TGCAGCGTTGGACGGGTAGGGGTCTACGAGCAGTACTTC,CSVGRVGVYEQYF
TRBV15,once,TRBJ2-7,.,TGTGCCACCAGCAGAGATCGCGGACAGGAGGGTTATGGCTATTTCTACGAGCAGTACTTC,CATSRDRGQEGYGYFYEQYF
TRBV9,.,TRBJ1-2,.,TGTGCCAGCAGTTATAACTCAGGGACCGGCTACACCTTC,CASSYNSGTGYTF
TRBV7-9,.,TRBJ1-5,.,TGTGCCAGCAGCTCTAGGAGGGGTGATCAGCCCCAGCATTTT,CASSSRRGDQPQHF
TRBV7-2,.,TRBJ1-4,.,TGTGCCAGCAGCATGGGGACGCCTTGGGGACTGTTTTTT,CASSMGTPWGLFF
TRBV5-1,many,TRBJ1-4,TRBD1,TGCGCCAGCAGCGGAACGACAGGGAAGGAGAGCGTTTGGTTTTTT,CASSGTTGKESVWFF
TRBV29-1,.,TRBJ2-7,.,TGCAGCGTGGGGGCTGAGGGTGCCTACGAGCAGTACTTC,CSVGAEGAYEQYF
TRBV25-1,.,TRBJ2-5,.,TGTGCCAGCAGCGCCGGGGGGACCCAGTACTTC,CASSAGGTQYF
TRBV20-1,.,TRBJ1-5,.,TGCAGTGCTAGAAAGGGGGAAGTCAATCAGCCCCAGCATTTT,CSARKGEVNQPQHF
TRBV9,few,TRBJ1-1,TRBD1,TGTGCCACTGGACAGGGTGTGAACACTGAAGCTTTCTTT,CATGQGVNTEAFF
TRBV6-6,.,TRBJ1-2,.,TGTGCCAGCAGGACCGATGGCTACACCTTC,CASRTDGYTF
TRBV9,many,TRBJ1-4,TRBD1,TGTGCCAGCAGCGGGGGACAGGAAAAACTGTTTTTT,CASSGGQEKLFF
TRBV6-1,many,TRBJ1-6,.,TGTGCCAGCACGCCGGGATGGGATAATTCACCCCTCCACTTT,CASTPGWDNSPLHF
TRBV24-1,.,TRBJ2-6,.,TGTGCCACCAGAGGGGGAATGGATGAAGCTTTC,CATRGGMDEAF
TRBV7-9,.,TRBJ1-2,TRBD1,TGTGCCAGCAGTCCTAGACAGGGGGCATTCAGCGGCTACACCTTC,CASSPRQGAFSGYTF
TRBV29-1,.,TRBJ1-4,.,TGCAGCGTTGGGGCCCAGAGCAGTGAAAAACTGTTTTTT,CSVGAQSSEKLFF
TRBV6-5,few,TRBJ2-7,.,TGTGCCAGCAGCCTCGGGACCAGTACGTTCGAGCAGTACTTC,CASSLGTSTFEQYF
TRBV2,many,TRBJ1-4,.,TGTGCCAGCAGAGATAGGGGTGAAAAACTGTTTTTT,CASRDRGEKLFF
TRBV7-9,.,TRBJ2-5,.,TGTGCCAGCAGCTTGGTTTTAGCCTACCAAGAGACCCAGTACTTC,CASSLVLAYQETQYF
TRBV20-1,once,TRBJ1-3,.,TGCAGTGCTAGACCCGGGGGAAACACCATATATTTT,CSARPGGNTIYF
TRBV5-1,few,TRBJ1-3,.,TGCGCCAGCAGCTTACCTCGGGACGGGCCATACTCTGGAAACACCATATATTTT,CASSLPRDGPYSGNTIYF
TRBV29-1,many,TRBJ2-7,.,TGCAGCGTTCGGGGGAGCTTGTACGAGCAGTACTTC,CSVRGSLYEQYF